One and the same sample provided the 27 T cell receptor beta chains below, sequenced in a study of regulatory T cells in long-lasting Graves disease. The time point denotes: persistent/refractory GD, antithyroid drugs over 5 years with positive TRAb. Generation of the TCR library employed RNA extracted from PBMCs. With iRepertoire HTBI primers and Arm-PCR of CDR3 regions, TCR beta libraries were built. TCRdb passed the multiplex PCR reads through MiXCR, listing each CDR3 protein once. The profile shows about 460,000 distinct CDR3 sequences, around a fifth of them singletons. This material consisted of peripheral blood mononuclear cells (PBMCs), taken when the disease was refractory, from a patient treated with antithyroid drugs. The receptors stem from a female donor with Graves disease.

This chain joins TRBV19 and TRBJ1-4; D is unclear. CDR1 and CDR2 from the germline V gene are LNHDA and SQIVND (reference sequence). The CDR3 is made up of 13 amino acids. V was trimmed by 4 bases and J by 7 bases, leaving 10 bases between them. The CDR3 loop reads CASSRRPPEKLFF. As DNA, the CDR3 is TGTGCCAGTAGTAGGAGACCTCCTGAAAAACTGTTTTTT.

V and J are TRBV3-1 and TRBJ2-6, with TRBD2 matching 11 bases. The CDR3 totals 19 residues. With 6 bases clipped from V and 4 bases from J, the junction kept 14 bases outside the gene matches. CDR1 and CDR2 (germline): LGHDT, YNNKEL (reference sequence). For the CDR3, the DNA is TGTGCCAGCAGACCCATACTCACTAGCGGGAGAGCCGGGGCCAACGTCCTGACTTTC. Residues: CASRPILTSGRAGANVLTF.

This clonotype was recorded a few times. The chain employs TRBV7-9 and TRBJ2-4, with 8 bases that match TRBD1. Germline trimming cut 5 bases from V and 0 bases from J; bases unmatched to any gene: 3. Germline V lookup: CDR1 SEHNR, CDR2 FQNEAQ (reference sequence). The CDR3 consists of 15 residues. The CDR3 is CASSPGQGAKNIQYF. The CDR3 DNA reads TGTGCCAGCAGCCCCGGACAGGGAGCCAAAAACATTCAGTACTTC.

The sample holds a few counts of this clonotype. The J gene is TRBJ2-3, the V gene TRBV3-1; D is ambiguous. Germline V gives CDR1 LGHDT, CDR2 YNNKEL (reference sequence). The CDR3 has 13 amino acids. Trimming cost V 4 bases and J 2 bases, with 7 bases left between them. CDR3 DNA sequence: TGTGCCAGCAGCCCGGGCGACACAGATACGCAGTATTTT. Amino acids: CASSPGDTDTQYF.

The chain joins TRBV20-1 to TRBJ2-3; 8 positions agree with TRBD1. V lost 5 bases and J lost 0; bases outside the gene matches: 7. CDR3 length: 15 residues. Germline CDR1 reads DFQATT; CDR2 reads SNEGSKA (reference sequence). Here the CDR3 reads CSAAPGQESTDTQYF. Here the CDR3 DNA reads TGCAGTGCTGCTCCGGGACAGGAAAGCACAGATACGCAGTATTTT.

The V gene is TRBV28, the J gene TRBJ2-4; 7 nucleotides match TRBD1. The J segment lost 0 bases and the V segment lost 3 bases, leaving 8 bases of the junction unmatched. Germline lookup yields CDR1 MDHEN and CDR2 SYDVKM. This CDR3 comprises 17 residues. CDR3 residues: CASSFEQGPLAKNIQYF. The CDR3 nucleotides are TGTGCCAGCAGTTTCGAACAGGGGCCTTTAGCCAAAAACATTCAGTACTTC. Full variable domain (missing parts from reference TRBV28 and TRBJ2-4): DVKVTQSSRYLVKRTGEKVFLECVQDMDHENMFWYRQDPGLGLRLIYFSYDVKMKEKGDIPEGYSVSREKKERFSLILESASTNQTSMYLCASSFEQGPLAKNIQYFGAGTRLSVL.

This clonotype was recorded a few times. The chain has TRBV6-2 or TRBV6-3 and TRBJ2-7; 10 nucleotides line up with TRBD2. This CDR3 region has 17 residues. V lost 4 bases and J lost 2; bases outside the gene matches: 11. Germline loops: CDR1 MNHEY, CDR2 SVGEGT. The CDR3, as DNA: TGTGCCAGCAGTTTCTACCCATCTAGCGGGAGAACCTACGAGCAGTACTTC. Protein: CASSFYPSSGRTYEQYF.

Many counts were recorded for this clonotype. The chain is built from TRBV7-9 and TRBJ1-2; D uncertain. V was shortened by 3 bases and J by 2 bases, with 7 bases between the two germline ends. Germline CDR1 reads SEHNR; CDR2 reads FQNEAQ (reference sequence). This CDR3 comprises 13 residues. The CDR3 sequence is CASSLDGNYGYTF. DNA of the CDR3: TGTGCCAGCAGCTTGGATGGGAACTATGGCTACACCTTC.

This clonotype was counted between two and nine times. This chain connects TRBV11-3 to TRBJ2-6, with D hard to call. This CDR3 contains 16 residues. The germline CDR1 and CDR2 sequences are SGHNT and YENEEA. V lost 5 bases and J lost 0, with 11 bases in between. The CDR3 region is CASSPAGISGANVLTF. The DNA for the CDR3 is TGTGCCAGCAGCCCTGCCGGAATCTCTGGGGCCAACGTCCTGACTTTC.

This clonotype was seen repeatedly, ten times or more. The rearrangement links TRBV25-1 to TRBJ1-5; D unclear. V lost 1 base to trimming and J lost 4 bases, with 11 bases between them. CDR3 size: 15 residues. Germline assignment: CDR1 MGHDK and CDR2 SYGVNS. This chain's CDR3 is CASSESLGPNQPQHF. As DNA, the CDR3 is TGTGCCAGCAGTGAATCCCTTGGCCCGAATCAGCCCCAGCATTTT.

This clonotype occurred many times. The chain joins TRBV28 to TRBJ1-4; D is unclear. This CDR3 spans 14 amino acids. Between the trimmed V and J ends, which lost 2 bases and 8 bases, there was a span of 12 bases. Germline V gives CDR1 MDHEN, CDR2 SYDVKM. The CDR3 sequence is CASSLGQEAEKLFF. The CDR3 bases are TGTGCCAGCAGTTTAGGGCAGGAGGCAGAAAAACTGTTTTTT.

The chain couples TRBV20-1 to TRBJ2-7, with 9 positions matching TRBD1. The CDR3 loop spans 12 amino acids. Germline V gives CDR1 DFQATT, CDR2 SNEGSKA (reference sequence). V was pared by 6 bases and J by 6 bases, with 6 bases of the junction left unmatched. CDR3 sequence: CSASGTGSEQYF. The CDR3, as DNA: TGCAGTGCCTCCGGGACAGGGTCCGAGCAGTACTTC.

There are many counts of this clonotype. The gene calls are TRBV2 and TRBJ1-4, with 8 bases lining up with TRBD1. Unmatched junction bases numbered 5, after V lost 6 bases and J lost 5 bases. Germline-derived CDR1 and CDR2 are SNHLY and FYNNEI. The CDR3 totals 14 residues. CDR3 in amino acids: CASSMDRANEKLFF. The CDR3 coding sequence is TGTGCCAGCAGCATGGACAGGGCCAATGAAAAACTGTTTTTT. The variable domain in full, completed from reference TRBV2 and TRBJ1-4, reads EPEVTQTPSHQVTQMGQEVILRCVPISNHLYFYWYRQILGQKVEFLVSFYNNEISEKSEIFDDQFSVERPDGSNFTLKIRSTKLEDSAMYFCASSMDRANEKLFFGSGTQLSVL.

Only a few counts were recorded for this clonotype. A much larger clone sits a single nucleotide away, making a read error possible. The V gene is TRBV20-1, the J gene TRBJ1-5, with D unresolved. This CDR3 is 13 amino acids long. From germline, CDR1 is DFQATT and CDR2 SNEGSKA (reference sequence). V was trimmed by 6 bases and J by 2 bases, leaving 11 bases between them. The CDR3 spells CSALEGGNQPQHF. DNA for the CDR3: TGCAGTGCCCTGGAGGGTGGCAATCAGCCCCAGCATTTT.

In its sample, this clonotype was seen a few times. The V call is TRBV19, the J call TRBJ1-5; D perhaps matches TRBD1 (5 bases). The germline V gene encodes CDR1 LNHDA and CDR2 SQIVND (reference sequence). Trimming shortened V by 5 bases and J by 1 base, and 12 bases separated the two germline ends. The length of the CDR3 is 15 residues. The CDR3 protein is CASSGWNRSNQPQHF. CDR3 sequence (DNA): TGTGCCAGTAGTGGGTGGAACAGGAGCAATCAGCCCCAGCATTTT.

The chain is built from TRBV7-3 and TRBJ1-1; D may be TRBD1 (5 bases). CDR3 length equals 13 residues. Germline V CDR1 and CDR2: SGHTA, FQGTGA. Trimming cost V 5 bases and J 12 bases, with 19 bases left between them. CDR3 loop: CASSASGTSPPFF. In nucleotides, the CDR3 is TGTGCCAGCAGCGCCTCCGGGACTTCCCCCCCTTTCTTT.

The sample holds many counts of this clonotype. The V gene is TRBV6-1, the J gene TRBJ1-1, with D unclear. CDR3 size: 11 residues. CDR1 is MNHNS, CDR2 SASEGT, per germline. V lost 8 bases and J lost 4, with 8 bases in between. The CDR3 loop is CASGPITEAFF. The CDR3 nucleotides read TGTGCCAGCGGCCCGATCACTGAAGCTTTCTTT.

This clonotype was observed many times. The rearrangement uses TRBV6-1 and TRBJ2-7, with 14 bases that match TRBD2. V gave up 6 bases and J gave up 3 bases; unmatched junction bases: 13. The CDR3 contains 18 residues. CDR1 is MNHNS and CDR2 is SASEGT in the germline V gene. This CDR3 is CASSQGLAGGHLSYEQYF. Written as DNA, the CDR3 is TGTGCCAGCAGCCAAGGACTAGCGGGAGGCCACCTAAGCTACGAGCAGTACTTC.

Only one count was recorded for this clonotype. The junction does not match germline at one end; this may be a read error. The rearrangement uses TRBV6-2 or TRBV6-3 and TRBJ1-6; D not resolved. The CDR3 length is 14 residues. Per the germline V gene, CDR1 is MNHEY and CDR2 is SVGEGT. This CDR3 reads CTSSLTRVEPPLHF. DNA of the CDR3: TGTACCAGCAGCCTCACCCGGGTAGAGCCACCCCTCCACTTT.

This clonotype was picked up many times. This sequence joins TRBV20-1 and TRBJ2-7; D tentatively fits TRBD1 or TRBD2 (5 bases each). Trimming left V 7 bases short and J 5 bases short, with 15 bases between. This CDR3 has 12 residues. Germline loops: CDR1 DFQATT, CDR2 SNEGSKA (reference sequence). The DNA for the CDR3 is TGCAGTGTCCCGGGACCAGTCGACGAGCAGTACTTC. It yields the protein CSVPGPVDEQYF.

This clonotype has at least ten counts. V usage is TRBV6-2 or TRBV6-3 and J usage is TRBJ1-2; perhaps TRBD1 as D (6 bases). The germline CDR1 and CDR2 sequences are MNHEY and SVGEGT. This CDR3 region has 15 residues. V shed 4 bases and J shed 3 bases, with 15 bases lying between them. DNA for the CDR3: TGTGCCAGCAGTTCCTTAACGGGACAAGACTATGGCTACACCTTC. The encoded protein is CASSSLTGQDYGYTF.

This clonotype was seen a few times. V and J are TRBV18 and TRBJ2-4; D is unresolved. The CDR3 length is 14 residues. CDR1 and CDR2 from the germline V gene are KGHSH and LQKENI. V was cut by 2 bases and J by 9 bases, with 14 bases left in between. The CDR3 spells CASSPIQAGSIQYF. Written as DNA, the CDR3 is TGTGCCAGCTCACCAATCCAGGCTGGAAGCATTCAGTACTTC.

This clonotype was seen ten or more times. The J gene is TRBJ1-1, the V gene TRBV19; D uncertain. This CDR3 is built from 12 residues. The V gene lost 6 bases and the J gene lost 0 bases, with 5 bases spanning the gap. Germline-derived CDR1 and CDR2 are LNHDA and SQIVND (reference sequence). The CDR3, as DNA: TGTGCCAGTAGCCAGTTGAACACTGAAGCTTTCTTT. As protein: CASSQLNTEAFF.

At least ten counts were recorded for this clonotype. The chain recombines TRBV29-1 with TRBJ2-1; D call uncertain. With 4 bases removed from V and 6 bases from J, the gap between germline ends came to 25 bases. The CDR3 runs 17 residues. Germline CDR1 SQVTM, CDR2 ANQGSEA. Written as DNA, the CDR3 is TGCAGCGTTGCCCATTTAGATACACCAAGGGTCCTCAATGAGCAGTTCTTC. As protein: CSVAHLDTPRVLNEQFF.

This clonotype appeared a few times. The chain joins TRBV15 to TRBJ2-7; a weak D match, TRBD1 (5 bases). Trimming left V 1 base short and J 0 bases short, with 10 bases between. CDR1 is LNHNV, CDR2 YYDKDF, per germline (reference sequence). The CDR3 totals 15 residues. CDR3 sequence (DNA): TGTGCCACCAGCAGAGTAAGTGACAGCTCCTACGAGCAGTACTTC. The encoded protein is CATSRVSDSSYEQYF.

The chain carries TRBV6-9 and TRBJ1-1, with D maybe TRBD1 (6 bases). Germline loops: CDR1 MNHGY, CDR2 SVAAGI. V was pared by 3 bases and J by 5 bases, with 16 bases between. The CDR3 spans 15 residues. The CDR3 coding sequence is TGTGCCAGCAGTTACTCACCGGGACACGCAACTGAAGCTTTCTTT. Protein: CASSYSPGHATEAFF.

This clonotype was counted many times. The J gene is TRBJ2-7, the V gene TRBV6-1; possibly TRBD1 or TRBD2 for D (5 bases each). CDR3 length: 15 amino acids. Trimming cost V 6 bases and J 2 bases, with 17 bases left between them. Germline V gene lookup returns CDR1 MNHNS and CDR2 SASEGT. The CDR3 here is CASSSGTRLTYEQYF. The DNA for the CDR3 is TGTGCCAGCAGCTCTGGGACCAGACTCACCTACGAGCAGTACTTC.